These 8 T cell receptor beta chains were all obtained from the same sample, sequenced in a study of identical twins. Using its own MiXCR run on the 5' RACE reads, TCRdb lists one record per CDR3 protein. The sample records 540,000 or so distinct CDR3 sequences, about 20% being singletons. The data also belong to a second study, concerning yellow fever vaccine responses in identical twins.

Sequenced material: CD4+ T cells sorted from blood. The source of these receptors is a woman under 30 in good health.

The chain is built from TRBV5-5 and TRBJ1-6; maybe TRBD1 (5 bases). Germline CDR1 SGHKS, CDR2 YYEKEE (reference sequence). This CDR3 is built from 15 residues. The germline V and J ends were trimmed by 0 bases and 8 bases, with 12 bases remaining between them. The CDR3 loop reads CASSLVLGVYSPLHF. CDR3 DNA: TGTGCCAGCAGCTTGGTCTTAGGGGTATATTCACCCCTCCACTTT.

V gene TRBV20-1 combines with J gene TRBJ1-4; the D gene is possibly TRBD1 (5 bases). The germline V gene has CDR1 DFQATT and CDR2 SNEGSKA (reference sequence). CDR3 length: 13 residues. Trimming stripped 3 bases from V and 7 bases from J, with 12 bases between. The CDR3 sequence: CSASRGEGEKLFF. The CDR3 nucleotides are TGCAGTGCTAGTCGGGGGGAGGGTGAAAAACTGTTTTTT.

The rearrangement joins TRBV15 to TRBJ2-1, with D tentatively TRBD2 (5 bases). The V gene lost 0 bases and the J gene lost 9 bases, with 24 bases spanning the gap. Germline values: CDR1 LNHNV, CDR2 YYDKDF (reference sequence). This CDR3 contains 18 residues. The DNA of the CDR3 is TGTGCCACCAGCAGAGATTTGGAGGCATACCACCCTCGTCTTGAGCAGTTCTTC. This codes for CATSRDLEAYHPRLEQFF.

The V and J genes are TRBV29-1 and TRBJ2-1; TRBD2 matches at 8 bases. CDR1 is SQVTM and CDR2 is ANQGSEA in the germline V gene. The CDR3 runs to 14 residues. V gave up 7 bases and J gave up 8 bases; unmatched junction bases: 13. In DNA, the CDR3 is TGCAGCGGATCATCCGGGACTAGAGGGGATGAGCAGTTCTTC. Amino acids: CSGSSGTRGDEQFF.

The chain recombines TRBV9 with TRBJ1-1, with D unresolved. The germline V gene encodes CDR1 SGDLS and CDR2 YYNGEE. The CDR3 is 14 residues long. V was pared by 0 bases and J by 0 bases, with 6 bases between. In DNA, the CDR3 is TGTGCCAGCAGCGTAGAGGGTATGAACACTGAAGCTTTCTTT. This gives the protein CASSVEGMNTEAFF. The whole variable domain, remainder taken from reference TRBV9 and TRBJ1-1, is DSGVTQTPKHLITATGQRVTLRCSPRSGDLSVYWYQQSLDQGLQFLIQYYNGEERAKGNILERFSAQQFPDLHSELNLSSLELGDSALYFCASSVEGMNTEAFFGQGTRLTVV.

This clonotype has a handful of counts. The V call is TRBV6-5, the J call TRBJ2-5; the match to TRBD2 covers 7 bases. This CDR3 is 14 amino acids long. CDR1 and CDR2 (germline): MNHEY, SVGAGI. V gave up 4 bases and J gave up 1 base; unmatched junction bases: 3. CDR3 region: CASSWGGIQETQYF. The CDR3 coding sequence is TGTGCCAGCAGTTGGGGGGGGATCCAAGAGACCCAGTACTTC.

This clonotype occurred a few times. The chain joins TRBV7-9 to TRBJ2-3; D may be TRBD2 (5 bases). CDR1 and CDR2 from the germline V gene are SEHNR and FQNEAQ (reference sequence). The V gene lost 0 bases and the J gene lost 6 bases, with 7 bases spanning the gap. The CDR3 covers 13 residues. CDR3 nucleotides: TGTGCCAGCAGCTTAGCCGGGATGGATACGCAGTATTTT. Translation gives CASSLAGMDTQYF.

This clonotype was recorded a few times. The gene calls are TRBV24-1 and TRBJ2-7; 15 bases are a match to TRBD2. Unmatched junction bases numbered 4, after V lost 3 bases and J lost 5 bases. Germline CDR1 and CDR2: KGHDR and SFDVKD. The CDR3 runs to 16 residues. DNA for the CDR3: TGTGCCACCAGTGATCCAGGACTAGCGGGAGGGAACGAGCAGTACTTC. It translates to CATSDPGLAGGNEQYF.